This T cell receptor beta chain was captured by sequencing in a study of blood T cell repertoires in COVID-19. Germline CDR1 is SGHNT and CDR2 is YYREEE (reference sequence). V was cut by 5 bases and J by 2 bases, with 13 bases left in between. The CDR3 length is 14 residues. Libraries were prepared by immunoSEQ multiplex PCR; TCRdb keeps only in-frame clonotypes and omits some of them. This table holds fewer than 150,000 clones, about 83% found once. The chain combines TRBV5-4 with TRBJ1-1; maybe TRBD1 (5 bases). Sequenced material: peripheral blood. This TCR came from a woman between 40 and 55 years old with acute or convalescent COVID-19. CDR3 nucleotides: TGTGCCAGCAGACAGGAGGGGAGTAACACTGAAGCTTTCTTT. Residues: CASRQEGSNTEAFF. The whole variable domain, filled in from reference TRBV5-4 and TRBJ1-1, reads ETGVTQSPTHLIKTRGQQVTLRCSSQSGHNTVSWYQQALGQGPQFIFQYYREEENGRGNFPPRFSGLQFPNYSSELNVNALELDDSALYLCASRQEGSNTEAFFGQGTRLTVV.